Sequencing of this T cell receptor beta chain was carried out in a study of CD8+CD57+ T cells in acquired aplastic anemia. Overall study context: DNA recovered from sorted CD4+ and CD8+ cells had a mean of around 3.3 ug. An average of roughly 11 million reads for CD4+ cells was obtained from healthy donors. Study-wide results and limits: Between patients and controls, CD8+ Simpson's diversity did not vary significantly. Patients and controls shared 25 to 30 CD8+ CDR3 sequences, which appeared highly expressed in patients and within their immunodominant clones.

This CDR3 comprises 15 residues. Germline V gene data show CDR1 as MGHRA and CDR2 as YSYEKL. The V and J ends lost 0 bases and 7 bases respectively, with 10 bases between them. Genomic DNA served as template for TCR beta VDJ and CDR3 profiling. Each CDR3 protein is one row after TCRdb ran MiXCR on the reads. The sample has about 70,000 distinct CDR3 sequences; roughly half are singletons. In its sample, this clonotype was seen a few times. Its antigen is not known. This chain joins TRBV4-1 and TRBJ1-6; the D gene is possibly TRBD1 (5 bases). This clonotype was sampled from a human donor in good health, serving as a control. Material: sorted CD4+, CD8+, or CD8+CD57+ T cells (not recorded which) from PBMCs. This CDR3 is CASSQERGGNSPLHF. CDR3 coding DNA: TGCGCCAGCAGCCAAGAACGGGGGGGGAATTCACCCCTCCACTTT.